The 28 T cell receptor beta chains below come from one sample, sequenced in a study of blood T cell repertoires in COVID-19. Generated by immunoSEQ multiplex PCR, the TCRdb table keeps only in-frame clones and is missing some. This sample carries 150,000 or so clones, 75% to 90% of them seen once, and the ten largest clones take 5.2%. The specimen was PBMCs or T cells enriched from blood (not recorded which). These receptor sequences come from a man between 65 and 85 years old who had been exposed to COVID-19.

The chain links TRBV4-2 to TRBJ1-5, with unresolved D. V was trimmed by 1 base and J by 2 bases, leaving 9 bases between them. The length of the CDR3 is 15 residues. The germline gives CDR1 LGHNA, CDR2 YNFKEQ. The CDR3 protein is CASSQVPGGNQPQHF. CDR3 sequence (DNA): TGTGCCAGCAGCCAAGTGCCGGGAGGCAATCAGCCCCAGCATTTT.

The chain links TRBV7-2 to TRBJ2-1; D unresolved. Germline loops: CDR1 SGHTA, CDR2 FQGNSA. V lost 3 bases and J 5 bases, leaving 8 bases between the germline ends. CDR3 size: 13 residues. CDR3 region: CASSLARDNEQFF. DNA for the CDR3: TGTGCCAGCAGCTTGGCCCGGGACAATGAGCAGTTCTTC. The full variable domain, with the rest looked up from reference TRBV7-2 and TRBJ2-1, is GAGVSQSPSNKVTEKGKDVELRCDPISGHTALYWYRQSLGQGLEFLIYFQGNSAPDKSGLPSDRFSAERTGGSVSTLTIQRTQQEDSAVYLCASSLARDNEQFFGPGTRLTVL.

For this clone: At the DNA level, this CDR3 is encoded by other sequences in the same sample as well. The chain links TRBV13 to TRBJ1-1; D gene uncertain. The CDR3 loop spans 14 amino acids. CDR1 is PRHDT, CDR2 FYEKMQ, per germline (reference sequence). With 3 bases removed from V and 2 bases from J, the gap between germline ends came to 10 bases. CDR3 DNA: TGTGCCAGCAGCTTCTTCGGGAGTAACACTGAAGCTTTCTTT. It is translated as CASSFFGSNTEAFF.

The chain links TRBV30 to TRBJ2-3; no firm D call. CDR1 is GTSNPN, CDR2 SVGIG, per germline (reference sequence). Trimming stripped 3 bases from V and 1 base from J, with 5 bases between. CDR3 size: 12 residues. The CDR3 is CAWSRGTDTQYF. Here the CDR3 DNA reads TGTGCCTGGAGCCGCGGCACAGATACGCAGTATTTT. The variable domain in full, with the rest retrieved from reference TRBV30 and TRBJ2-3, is SQTIHQWPATLVQPVGSPLSLECTVEGTSNPNLYWYRQAAGRGLQLLFYSVGIGQISSEVPQNLSASRPQDRQFILSSKKLLLSDSGFYLCAWSRGTDTQYFGPGTRLTVL.

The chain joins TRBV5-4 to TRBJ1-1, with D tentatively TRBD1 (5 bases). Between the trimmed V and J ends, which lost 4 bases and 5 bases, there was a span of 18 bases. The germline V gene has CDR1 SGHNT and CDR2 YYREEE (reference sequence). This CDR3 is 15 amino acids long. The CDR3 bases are TGTGCCAGCAGCCCCGGACAAACGATAGGGACTGAAGCTTTCTTT. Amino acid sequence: CASSPGQTIGTEAFF.

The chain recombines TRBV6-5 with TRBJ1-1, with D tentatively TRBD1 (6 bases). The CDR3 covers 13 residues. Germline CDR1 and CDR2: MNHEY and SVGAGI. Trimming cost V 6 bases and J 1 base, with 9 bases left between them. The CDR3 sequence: CASRTDRNTEAFF. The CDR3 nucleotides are TGTGCCAGCAGGACGGACAGGAACACTGAAGCTTTCTTT.

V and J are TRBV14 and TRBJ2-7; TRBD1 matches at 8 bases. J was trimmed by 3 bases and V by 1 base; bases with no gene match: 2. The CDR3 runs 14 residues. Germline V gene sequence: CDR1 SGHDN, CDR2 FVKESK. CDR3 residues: CASSQGTGHYEQYF. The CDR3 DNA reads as TGTGCCAGCAGCCAAGGGACAGGGCACTACGAGCAGTACTTC.

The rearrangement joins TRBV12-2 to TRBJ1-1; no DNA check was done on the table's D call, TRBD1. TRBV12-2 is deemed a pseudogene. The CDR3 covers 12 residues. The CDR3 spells CASRFWQGEAFF. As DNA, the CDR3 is TGTGCAAGTCGCTTCTGGCAGGGTGAAGCTTTCTTT.

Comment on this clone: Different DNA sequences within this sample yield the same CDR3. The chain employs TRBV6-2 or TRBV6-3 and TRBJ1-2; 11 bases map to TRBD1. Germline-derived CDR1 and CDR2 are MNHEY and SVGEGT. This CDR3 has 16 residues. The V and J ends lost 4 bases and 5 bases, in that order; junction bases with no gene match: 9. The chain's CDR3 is CASSSPWTGGAYGYTF. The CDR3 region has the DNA TGTGCCAGCAGTTCACCGTGGACAGGGGGCGCATATGGCTACACCTTC.

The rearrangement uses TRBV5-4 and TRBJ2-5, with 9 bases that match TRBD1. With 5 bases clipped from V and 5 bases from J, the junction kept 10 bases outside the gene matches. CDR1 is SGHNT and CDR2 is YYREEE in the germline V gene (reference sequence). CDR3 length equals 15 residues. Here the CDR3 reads CASRPRDRVFETQYF. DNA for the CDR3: TGTGCCAGCAGACCTCGGGACAGGGTTTTTGAGACCCAGTACTTC.

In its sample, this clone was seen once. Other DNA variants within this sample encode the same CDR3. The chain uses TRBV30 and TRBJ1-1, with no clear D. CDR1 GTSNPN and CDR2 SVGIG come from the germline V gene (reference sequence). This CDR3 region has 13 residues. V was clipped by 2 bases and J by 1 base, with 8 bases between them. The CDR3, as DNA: TGTGCCTGGAGTCGGTGGAGGAACACTGAAGCTTTCTTT. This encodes CAWSRWRNTEAFF. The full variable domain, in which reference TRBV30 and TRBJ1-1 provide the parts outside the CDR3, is SQTIHQWPATLVQPVGSPLSLECTVEGTSNPNLYWYRQAAGRGLQLLFYSVGIGQISSEVPQNLSASRPQDRQFILSSKKLLLSDSGFYLCAWSRWRNTEAFFGQGTRLTVV.

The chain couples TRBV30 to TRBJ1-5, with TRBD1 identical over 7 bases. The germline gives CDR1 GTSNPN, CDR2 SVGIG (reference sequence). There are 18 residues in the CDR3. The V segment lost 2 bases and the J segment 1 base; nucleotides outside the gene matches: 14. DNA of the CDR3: TGTGCCTGGAGTTTAGGGGCAGGGGGACGGTTGAGCAATCAGCCCCAGCATTTT. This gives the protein CAWSLGAGGRLSNQPQHF.

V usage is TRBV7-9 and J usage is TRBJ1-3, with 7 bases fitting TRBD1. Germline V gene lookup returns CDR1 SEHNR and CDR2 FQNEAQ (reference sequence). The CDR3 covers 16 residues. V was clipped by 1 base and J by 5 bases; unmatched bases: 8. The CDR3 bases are TGTGCCAGCAGCTTAGTGTCAGGGGGAAGGAGAAACACCATATATTTT. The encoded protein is CASSLVSGGRRNTIYF.

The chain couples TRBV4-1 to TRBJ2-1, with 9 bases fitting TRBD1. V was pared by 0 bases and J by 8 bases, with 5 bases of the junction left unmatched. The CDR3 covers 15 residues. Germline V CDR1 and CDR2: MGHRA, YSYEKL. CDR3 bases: TGCGCCAGCAGCCAAGAGTGGACAGGGGCGGATGAGCAGTTCTTC. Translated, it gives CASSQEWTGADEQFF.

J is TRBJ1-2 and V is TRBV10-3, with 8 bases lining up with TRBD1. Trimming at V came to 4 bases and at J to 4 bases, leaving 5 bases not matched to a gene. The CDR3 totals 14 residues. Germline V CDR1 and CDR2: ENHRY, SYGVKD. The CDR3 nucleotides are TGTGCCATCAGTGGACAGGGGAGTGCCTATGGCTACACCTTC. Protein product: CAISGQGSAYGYTF.

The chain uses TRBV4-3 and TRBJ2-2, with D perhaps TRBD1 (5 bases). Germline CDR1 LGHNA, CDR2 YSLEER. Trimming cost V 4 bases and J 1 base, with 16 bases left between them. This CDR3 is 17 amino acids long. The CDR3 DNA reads TGCGCCAGCAGCCGCCAATTGGACACTTTGAACACCGGGGAGCTGTTTTTT. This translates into CASSRQLDTLNTGELFF.

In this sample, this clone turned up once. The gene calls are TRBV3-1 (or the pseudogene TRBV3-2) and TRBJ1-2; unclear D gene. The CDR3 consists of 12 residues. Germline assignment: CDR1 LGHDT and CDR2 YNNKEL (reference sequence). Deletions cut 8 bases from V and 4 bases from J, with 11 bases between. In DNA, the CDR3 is TGTGCCAGCGGGGAGGGTCTCTATGGCTACACCTTC. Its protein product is CASGEGLYGYTF.

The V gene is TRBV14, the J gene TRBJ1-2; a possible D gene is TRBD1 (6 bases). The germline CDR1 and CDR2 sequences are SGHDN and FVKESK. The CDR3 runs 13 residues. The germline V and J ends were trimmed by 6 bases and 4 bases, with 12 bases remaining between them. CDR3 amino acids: CASSERGSYGYTF. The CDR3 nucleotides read TGTGCCAGCAGTGAGAGGGGGAGCTATGGCTACACCTTC.

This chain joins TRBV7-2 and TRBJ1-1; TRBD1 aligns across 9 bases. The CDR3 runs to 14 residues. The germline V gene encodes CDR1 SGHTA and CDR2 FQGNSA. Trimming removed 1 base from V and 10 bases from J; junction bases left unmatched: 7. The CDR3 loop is CASSLVGQGFGAFF. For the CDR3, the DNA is TGTGCCAGCAGCTTAGTTGGACAGGGGTTTGGAGCTTTCTTT.

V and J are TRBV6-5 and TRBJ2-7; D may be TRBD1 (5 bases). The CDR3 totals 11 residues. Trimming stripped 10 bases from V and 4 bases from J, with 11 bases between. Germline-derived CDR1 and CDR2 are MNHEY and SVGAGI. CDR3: CATLTGYEQYF. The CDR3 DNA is TGTGCCACCCTTACAGGATACGAGCAGTACTTC.

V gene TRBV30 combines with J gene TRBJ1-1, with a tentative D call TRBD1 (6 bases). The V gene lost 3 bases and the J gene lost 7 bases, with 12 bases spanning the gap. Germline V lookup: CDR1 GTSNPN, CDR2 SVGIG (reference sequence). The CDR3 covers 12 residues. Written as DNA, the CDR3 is TGTGCCTGGAGCCGACAGGAAGGTGAAGCTTTCTTT. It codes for CAWSRQEGEAFF.

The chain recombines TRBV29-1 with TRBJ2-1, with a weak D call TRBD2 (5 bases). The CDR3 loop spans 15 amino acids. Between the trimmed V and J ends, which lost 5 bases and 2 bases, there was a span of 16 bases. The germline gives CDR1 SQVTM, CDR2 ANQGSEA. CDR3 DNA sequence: TGCAGCGTTTTGAGTTGGCTAGCAACCTACAATGAGCAGTTCTTC. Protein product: CSVLSWLATYNEQFF.

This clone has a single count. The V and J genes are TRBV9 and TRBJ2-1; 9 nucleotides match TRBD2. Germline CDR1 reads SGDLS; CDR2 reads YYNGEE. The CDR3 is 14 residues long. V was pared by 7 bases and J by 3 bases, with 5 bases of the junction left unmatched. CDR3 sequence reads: CASGSGSLYNEQFF. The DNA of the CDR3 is TGTGCCAGCGGTAGCGGGAGTCTCTACAATGAGCAGTTCTTC.

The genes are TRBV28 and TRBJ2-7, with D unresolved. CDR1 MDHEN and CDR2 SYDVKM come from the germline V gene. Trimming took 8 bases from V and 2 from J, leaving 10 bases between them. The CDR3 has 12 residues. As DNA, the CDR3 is TGTGCCAGCGGGCCTATAACCTACGAGCAGTACTTC. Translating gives CASGPITYEQYF. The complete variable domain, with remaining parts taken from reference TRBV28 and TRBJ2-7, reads DVKVTQSSRYLVKRTGEKVFLECVQDMDHENMFWYRQDPGLGLRLIYFSYDVKMKEKGDIPEGYSVSREKKERFSLILESASTNQTSMYLCASGPITYEQYFGPGTRLTVT.

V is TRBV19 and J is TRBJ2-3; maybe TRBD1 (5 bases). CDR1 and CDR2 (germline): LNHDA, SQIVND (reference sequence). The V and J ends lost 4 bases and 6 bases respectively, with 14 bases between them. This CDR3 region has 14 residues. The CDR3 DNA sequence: TGTGCCAGTAGTACAGACCCAGGGCGTGATACGCAGTATTTT. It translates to CASSTDPGRDTQYF.

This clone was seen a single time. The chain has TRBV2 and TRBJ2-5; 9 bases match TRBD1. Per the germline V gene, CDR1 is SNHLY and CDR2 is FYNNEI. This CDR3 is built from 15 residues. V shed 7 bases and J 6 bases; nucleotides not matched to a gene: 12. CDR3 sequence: CASTEGQGSRKTQYF. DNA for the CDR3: TGTGCCAGCACCGAGGGACAGGGCTCCAGGAAGACCCAGTACTTC. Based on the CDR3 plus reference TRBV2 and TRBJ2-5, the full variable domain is EPEVTQTPSHQVTQMGQEVILRCVPISNHLYFYWYRQILGQKVEFLVSFYNNEISEKSEIFDDQFSVERPDGSNFTLKIRSTKLEDSAMYFCASTEGQGSRKTQYFGPGTRLLVL.

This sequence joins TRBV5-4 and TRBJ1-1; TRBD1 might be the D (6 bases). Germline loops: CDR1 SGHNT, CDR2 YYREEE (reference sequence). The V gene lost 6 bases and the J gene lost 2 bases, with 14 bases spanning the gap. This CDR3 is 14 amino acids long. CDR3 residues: CASTEGQTNTEAFF. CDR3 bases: TGTGCCAGCACTGAGGGACAAACCAACACTGAAGCTTTCTTT. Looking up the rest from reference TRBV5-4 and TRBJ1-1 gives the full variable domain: ETGVTQSPTHLIKTRGQQVTLRCSSQSGHNTVSWYQQALGQGPQFIFQYYREEENGRGNFPPRFSGLQFPNYSSELNVNALELDDSALYLCASTEGQTNTEAFFGQGTRLTVV.

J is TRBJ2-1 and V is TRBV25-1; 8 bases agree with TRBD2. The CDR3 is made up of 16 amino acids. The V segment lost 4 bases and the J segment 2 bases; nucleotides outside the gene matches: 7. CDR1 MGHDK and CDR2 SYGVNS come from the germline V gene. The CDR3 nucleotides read TGTGCCAGCAGTGGCCCCGGGGGGGCGGCCTACAATGAGCAGTTCTTC. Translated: CASSGPGGAAYNEQFF.